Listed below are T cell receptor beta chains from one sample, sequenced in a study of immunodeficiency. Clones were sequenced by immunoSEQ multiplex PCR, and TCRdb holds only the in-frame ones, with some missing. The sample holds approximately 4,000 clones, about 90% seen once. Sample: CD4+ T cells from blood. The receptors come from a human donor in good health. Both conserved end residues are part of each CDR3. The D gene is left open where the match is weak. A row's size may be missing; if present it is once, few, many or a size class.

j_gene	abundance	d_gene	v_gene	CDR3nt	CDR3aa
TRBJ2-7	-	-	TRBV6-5	TGTGCCAGCAGCCCAACGTCGACATCTCCCGAGCAGTACTTC	CASSPTSTSPEQYF
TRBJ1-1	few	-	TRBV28	TGTGCCAGCAGCCGAGGGATGGCCCTGAACACTGAAGCTTTCTTT	CASSRGMALNTEAFF
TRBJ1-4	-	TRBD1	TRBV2	TGTGCCAGCAGTGAAGTGGGGGTCGGGACAGGAGAAAAACTGTTTTTT	CASSEVGVGTGEKLFF
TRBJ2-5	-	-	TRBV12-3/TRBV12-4	TGTGCCACTGGGACCCACGAGACCCAGTACTTC	CATGTHETQYF
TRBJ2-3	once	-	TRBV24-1	TGTGCCACCAGTGCCGCGGGGGCTGGAGATACGCAGTATTTT	CATSAAGAGDTQYF
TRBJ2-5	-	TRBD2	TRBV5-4	TGTGCCAGCAGCCTCGGGGGGGGCCAAGAGACCCAGTACTTC	CASSLGGGQETQYF
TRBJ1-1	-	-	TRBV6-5	TGTGCTAGCAGTTACCTTGGCGTAGAAGCTTTCTTT	CASSYLGVEAFF
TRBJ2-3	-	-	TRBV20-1	TGCAGTGCTCCAAGCCCTGTTACGCAGTATTTT	CSAPSPVTQYF
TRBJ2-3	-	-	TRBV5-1	TGCGCCAGCAGCTTGGAGGGAGGCACAGATACGCAGTATTTT	CASSLEGGTDTQYF
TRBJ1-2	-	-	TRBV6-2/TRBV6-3	TGTGCCAGCAGTACAAAACTCAACTATGGCTACACCTTC	CASSTKLNYGYTF
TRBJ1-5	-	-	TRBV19	TGTGCCAGTAGTGCCCTGGGTAGCAATCAGCCCCAGCATTTT	CASSALGSNQPQHF
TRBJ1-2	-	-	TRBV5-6	TGTGCCAGCAGCCCCCGGGGGAGGTGGACGTATGGCTACACCTTC	CASSPRGRWTYGYTF
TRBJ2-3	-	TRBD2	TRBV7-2	TGTGCCAGCAGCGCCTTAGCGGGGGCCACAGATACGCAGTATTTT	CASSALAGATDTQYF
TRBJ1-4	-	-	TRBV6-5	TGTGCCAGTCAAACGTTAATAGGGAGAGAAAAACTGTTTTTT	CASQTLIGREKLFF